The present entry profiles one T cell receptor beta chain with its context. The sample belongs to a study of cytomegalovirus exposure and HLA in healthy donors. From germline, CDR1 is MNHEY and CDR2 SMNVEV (reference sequence). With V trimmed by 10 bases and J by 5 bases, 7 bases remained unmatched. The CDR3 is 13 amino acids. Method: immunoSEQ multiplex PCR; TCRdb's copy keeps in-frame clones and lacks some. The table includes about 130,000 clones, 75% to 90% detected once. The chain employs TRBV27 and TRBJ2-3; TRBD2 agrees at 9 bases. Specimen: PBMCs. The receptor comes from a woman aged 25 to 39 in good health and CMV-seropositive. Written as DNA, the CDR3 is TGTGCCACCGAGGGACTAGCCGGAGATACGCAGTATTTT. Translation: CATEGLAGDTQYF.